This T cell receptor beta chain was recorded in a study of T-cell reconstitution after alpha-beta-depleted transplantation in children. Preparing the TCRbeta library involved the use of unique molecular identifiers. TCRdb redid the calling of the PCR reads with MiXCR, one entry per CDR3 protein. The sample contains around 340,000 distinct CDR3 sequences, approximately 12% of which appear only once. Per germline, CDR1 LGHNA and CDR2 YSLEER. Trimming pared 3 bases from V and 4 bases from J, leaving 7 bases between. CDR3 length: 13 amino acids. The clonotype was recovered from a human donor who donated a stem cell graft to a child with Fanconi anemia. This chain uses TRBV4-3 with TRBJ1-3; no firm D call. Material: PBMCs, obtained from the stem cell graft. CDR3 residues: CASSQTAGNTIYF. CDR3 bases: TGCGCCAGCAGCCAGACGGCGGGAAACACCATATATTTT.